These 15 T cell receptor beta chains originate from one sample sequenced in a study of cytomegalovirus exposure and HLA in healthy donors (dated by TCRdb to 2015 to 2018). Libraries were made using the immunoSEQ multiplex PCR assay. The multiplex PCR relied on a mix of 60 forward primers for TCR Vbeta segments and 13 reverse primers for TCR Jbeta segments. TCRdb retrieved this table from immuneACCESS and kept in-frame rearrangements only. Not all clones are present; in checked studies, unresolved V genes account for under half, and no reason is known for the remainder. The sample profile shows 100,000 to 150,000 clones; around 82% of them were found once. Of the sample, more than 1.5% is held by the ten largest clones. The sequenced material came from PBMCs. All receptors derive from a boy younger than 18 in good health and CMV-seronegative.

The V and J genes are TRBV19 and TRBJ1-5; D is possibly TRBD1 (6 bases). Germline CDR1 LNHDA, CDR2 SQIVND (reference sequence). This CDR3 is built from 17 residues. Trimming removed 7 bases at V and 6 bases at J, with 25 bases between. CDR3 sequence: CASKPDLGGGEGQPQHF. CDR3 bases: TGTGCCAGTAAGCCCGACTTAGGGGGAGGGGAAGGTCAGCCCCAGCATTTT.

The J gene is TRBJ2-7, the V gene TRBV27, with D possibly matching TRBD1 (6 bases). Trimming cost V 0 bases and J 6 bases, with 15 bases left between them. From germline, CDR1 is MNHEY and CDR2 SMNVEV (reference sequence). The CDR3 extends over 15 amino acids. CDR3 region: CASSLSASRGSEQYF. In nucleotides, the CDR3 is TGTGCCAGCAGTTTATCGGCATCCAGGGGCTCCGAGCAGTACTTC.

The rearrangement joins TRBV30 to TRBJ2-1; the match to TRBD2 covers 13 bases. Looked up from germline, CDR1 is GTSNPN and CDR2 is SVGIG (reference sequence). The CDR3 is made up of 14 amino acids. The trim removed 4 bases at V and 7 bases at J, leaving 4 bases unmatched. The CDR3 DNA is TGTGCCTGGACCAGGACTAGCGGGAGTAATGAGCAGTTCTTC. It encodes CAWTRTSGSNEQFF.

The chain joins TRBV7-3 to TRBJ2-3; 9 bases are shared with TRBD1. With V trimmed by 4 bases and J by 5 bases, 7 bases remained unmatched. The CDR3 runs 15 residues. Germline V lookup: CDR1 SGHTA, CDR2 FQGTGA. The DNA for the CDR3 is TGTGCCAGCAGCTCCCGGACAGGGGATGGAGATACGCAGTATTTT. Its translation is CASSSRTGDGDTQYF. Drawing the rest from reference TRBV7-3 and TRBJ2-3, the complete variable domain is GAGVSQTPSNKVTEKGKYVELRCDPISGHTALYWYRQSLGQGPEFLIYFQGTGAADDSGLPNDRFFAVRPEGSVSTLKIQRTERGDSAVYLCASSSRTGDGDTQYFGPGTRLTVL.

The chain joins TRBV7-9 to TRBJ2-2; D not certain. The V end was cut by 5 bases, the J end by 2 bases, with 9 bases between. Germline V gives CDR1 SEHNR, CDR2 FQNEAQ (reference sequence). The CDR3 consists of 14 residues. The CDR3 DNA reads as TGTGCCAGCAGCGCGGCAACTAACACCGGGGAGCTGTTTTTT. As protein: CASSAATNTGELFF. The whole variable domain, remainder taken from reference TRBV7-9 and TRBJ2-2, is DTGVSQNPRHKITKRGQNVTFRCDPISEHNRLYWYRQTLGQGPEFLTYFQNEAQLEKSRLLSDRFSAERPKGSFSTLEIQRTEQGDSAMYLCASSAATNTGELFFGEGSRLTVL.

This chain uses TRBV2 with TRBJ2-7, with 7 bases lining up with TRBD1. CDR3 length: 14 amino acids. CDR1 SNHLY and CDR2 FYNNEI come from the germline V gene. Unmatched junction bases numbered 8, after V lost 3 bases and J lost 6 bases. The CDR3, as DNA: TGTGCCAGCAGTGAGGAGCTAGGGGGCCTCGAGCAGTACTTC. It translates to CASSEELGGLEQYF.

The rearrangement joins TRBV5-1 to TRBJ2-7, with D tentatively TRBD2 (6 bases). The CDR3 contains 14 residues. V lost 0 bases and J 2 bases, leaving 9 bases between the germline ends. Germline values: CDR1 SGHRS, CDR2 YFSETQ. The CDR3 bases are TGCGCCAGCAGCTTGGATCCGGGGGCCTACGAGCAGTACTTC. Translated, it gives CASSLDPGAYEQYF.

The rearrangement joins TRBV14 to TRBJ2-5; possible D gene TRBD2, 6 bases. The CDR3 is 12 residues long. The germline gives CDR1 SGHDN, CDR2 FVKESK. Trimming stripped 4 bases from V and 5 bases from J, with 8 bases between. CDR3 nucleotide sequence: TGTGCCAGCAGCCGGGGGAGGGAGACCCAGTACTTC. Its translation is CASSRGRETQYF.

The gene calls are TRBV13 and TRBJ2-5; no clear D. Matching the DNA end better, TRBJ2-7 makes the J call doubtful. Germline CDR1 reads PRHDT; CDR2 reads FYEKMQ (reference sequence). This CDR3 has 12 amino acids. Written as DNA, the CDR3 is TGTGCCAGCAGAACGAGTAATCGCGAGCAGTACTTC. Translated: CASRTSNREQYF.

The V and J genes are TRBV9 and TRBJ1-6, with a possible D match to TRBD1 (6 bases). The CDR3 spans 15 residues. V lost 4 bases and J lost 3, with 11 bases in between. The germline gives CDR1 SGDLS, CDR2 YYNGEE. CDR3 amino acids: CASSSTGLYNSPLHF. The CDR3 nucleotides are TGTGCCAGCAGCTCGACAGGCCTCTATAATTCACCCCTCCACTTT.

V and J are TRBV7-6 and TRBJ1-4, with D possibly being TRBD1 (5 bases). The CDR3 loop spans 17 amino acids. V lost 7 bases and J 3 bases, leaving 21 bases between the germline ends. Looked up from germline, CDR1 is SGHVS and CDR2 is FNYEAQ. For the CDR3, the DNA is TGTGCCAGCAAAAAATCGGCAGGGTCTTTGCCTAATGAAAAACTGTTTTTT. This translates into CASKKSAGSLPNEKLFF.

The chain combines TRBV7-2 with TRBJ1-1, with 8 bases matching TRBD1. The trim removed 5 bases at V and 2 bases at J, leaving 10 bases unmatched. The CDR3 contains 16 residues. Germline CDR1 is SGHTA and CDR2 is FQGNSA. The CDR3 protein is CASSGTWGQVNTEAFF. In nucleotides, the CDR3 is TGTGCCAGCAGCGGCACTTGGGGACAGGTTAACACTGAAGCTTTCTTT. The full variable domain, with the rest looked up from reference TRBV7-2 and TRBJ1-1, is GAGVSQSPSNKVTEKGKDVELRCDPISGHTALYWYRQSLGQGLEFLIYFQGNSAPDKSGLPSDRFSAERTGGSVSTLTIQRTQQEDSAVYLCASSGTWGQVNTEAFFGQGTRLTVV.

The CDR3 nucleotides are TGTGCCAGCAGCTTAGTAGCGGGAGGAGCCGGGGAGCTGTTTTTT. Protein sequence: CASSLVAGGAGELFF. The rearrangement joins TRBV7-2 to TRBJ2-2; 10 nucleotides align to TRBD2. Germline V lookup: CDR1 SGHTA, CDR2 FQGNSA. The CDR3 is 15 amino acids. The trim removed 1 base at V and 6 bases at J, leaving 2 bases unmatched. Supplemented by reference TRBV7-2 and TRBJ2-2, the full variable domain reads GAGVSQSPSNKVTEKGKDVELRCDPISGHTALYWYRQSLGQGLEFLIYFQGNSAPDKSGLPSDRFSAERTGGSVSTLTIQRTQQEDSAVYLCASSLVAGGAGELFFGEGSRLTVL.

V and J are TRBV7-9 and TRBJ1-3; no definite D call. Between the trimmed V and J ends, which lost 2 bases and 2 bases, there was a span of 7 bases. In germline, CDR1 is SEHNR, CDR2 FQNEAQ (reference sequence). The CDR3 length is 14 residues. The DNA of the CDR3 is TGTGCCAGCAGCTTATCAACAGCTGGAAACACCATATATTTT. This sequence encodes CASSLSTAGNTIYF.

CDR3 nucleotides: TGTGCCAGCAGCTTTTCAGGGGGACGTCAGCCCCAGCATTTT. Its translation is CASSFSGGRQPQHF. This rearrangement joins TRBV7-2 to TRBJ1-5, with 7 bases identical to TRBD1. This CDR3 is 14 amino acids long. After removal of 3 bases from V and 6 bases from J, the junction contained 5 bases not matched to a gene. In germline, CDR1 is SGHTA, CDR2 FQGNSA.